One sample yielded the 22 T cell receptor beta chains listed below, sequenced in a study of response to subunit inactivated influenza vaccine. TCRdb analysed the RT-PCR reads with MiXCR anew, one entry per CDR3 protein. The table records around 570,000 distinct CDR3 sequences, about 11% of them present only once. This sample was shared with a second study, whose subject was T cells expressing NK-cell markers. That work states: Synthesis of TCR beta cDNA relied on 5'RACE template switching carrying UMIs.

The sample consisted of PBMCs from blood, taken on the day of vaccination. The receptor set was obtained from a man aged 50-59 years who received an inactivated influenza vaccine.

The chain joins TRBV6-1 to TRBJ1-4; a weak D match, TRBD1 (6 bases). Germline-derived CDR1 and CDR2 are MNHNS and SASEGT. Deletions cut 2 bases from V and 10 bases from J, with 11 bases between. This CDR3 is 13 amino acids long. CDR3 amino acids: CASSEHREGKLFF. CDR3 DNA: TGTGCCAGCAGTGAACACAGGGAAGGAAAACTGTTTTTT.

The J gene is TRBJ1-4, the V gene TRBV12-3 or TRBV12-4, with 7 bases identical to TRBD1. The CDR3 covers 13 residues. V trimming: 2 bases; J trimming: 7 bases; junction bases outside the gene matches: 1. CDR3 DNA sequence: TGTGCCAGCAGTTTATCAGGGGGTGAAAAACTGTTTTTT. Translated: CASSLSGGEKLFF.

The chain links TRBV18 to TRBJ2-1; possibly TRBD2 for D (5 bases). The CDR3 totals 16 residues. The V gene lost 3 bases and the J gene lost 0 bases, with 12 bases spanning the gap. Germline CDR1 KGHSH, CDR2 LQKENI. CDR3 amino acids: CASSPERSSSYNEQFF. Here the CDR3 DNA reads TGTGCCAGCTCACCTGAGCGGTCGAGCTCCTACAATGAGCAGTTCTTC.

This chain links TRBV12-3 or TRBV12-4 with TRBJ2-7, with a weak D call TRBD1 (6 bases). The CDR3 is made up of 14 amino acids. The ends were cut back, 5 bases at V and 6 bases at J, with 17 bases in the middle. CDR3 nucleotides: TGTGCCAGCAGTCCCACCCCAGGGGCGGGCGAGCAGTACTTC. It yields the protein CASSPTPGAGEQYF.

J is TRBJ2-5 and V is TRBV7-8; D might be TRBD2 (7 bases). Germline-derived CDR1 and CDR2 are SGHVS and FQNEAQ. V was shortened by 1 base and J by 6 bases, with 12 bases between the two germline ends. The CDR3 loop spans 14 amino acids. The CDR3 reads CASSLEGGRKTQYF. The CDR3, as DNA: TGTGCCAGCAGCTTAGAGGGGGGGCGGAAGACCCAGTACTTC.

V is TRBV4-3 and J is TRBJ2-7; 7 nucleotides line up with TRBD2. The CDR3 is 14 residues long. Germline CDR1 reads LGHNA; CDR2 reads YSLEER. Unmatched junction bases numbered 6, after V lost 4 bases and J lost 3 bases. The CDR3 region has the DNA TGCGCCAGCAGCCCCGGACTAGAGGGCTACGAGCAGTACTTC. As protein: CASSPGLEGYEQYF.

The chain employs TRBV5-6 and TRBJ1-2; the D is unclear. Germline CDR1 SGHDT, CDR2 YYEEEE. The CDR3 sequence is 12 residues long. With 0 bases removed from V and 10 bases from J, the gap between germline ends came to 10 bases. The CDR3 is CASSLGQPVYTF. The CDR3 DNA sequence: TGTGCCAGCAGCTTGGGTCAGCCCGTCTACACCTTC. Together with reference TRBV5-6 and TRBJ1-2, the CDR3 gives the full variable domain: DAGVTQSPTHLIKTRGQQVTLRCSPKSGHDTVSWYQQALGQGPQFIFQYYEEEERQRGNFPDRFSGHQFPNYSSELNVNALLLGDSALYLCASSLGQPVYTFGSGTRLTVV.

The CDR3 DNA reads as TGTGCCAGCTCACCAATGGGGGGCGAGCAGTACTTC. Its translation is CASSPMGGEQYF. This chain joins TRBV18 and TRBJ2-7, with D possibly being TRBD2 (6 bases). CDR1 is KGHSH and CDR2 is LQKENI in the germline V gene. This CDR3 region has 12 residues. Trimming left V 2 bases short and J 6 bases short, with 8 bases between.

This clonotype was seen a few times. The J gene is TRBJ1-2, the V gene TRBV12-3 or TRBV12-4; D remains unclear. This CDR3 contains 13 residues. V was cut by 6 bases and J by 2 bases, with 10 bases left in between. The CDR3 nucleotides are TGTGCCAGCAGCTTACAGACGAACTATGGCTACACCTTC. Encoded protein: CASSLQTNYGYTF.

This clonotype came up a few times. This chain uses TRBV15 with TRBJ2-7, with D tentatively TRBD1 (5 bases). The CDR3 length is 14 residues. Trimming removed 0 bases from V and 3 bases from J, with 9 bases in between. Germline V lookup: CDR1 LNHNV, CDR2 YYDKDF (reference sequence). The CDR3 nucleotides read TGTGCCACCAGCAGAGAAGGACACGGCTACGAGCAGTACTTC. Its protein is CATSREGHGYEQYF. The whole variable domain, filled in from reference TRBV15 and TRBJ2-7, reads DAMVIQNPRYQVTQFGKPVTLSCSQTLNHNVMYWYQQKSSQAPKLLFHYYDKDFNNEADTPDNFQSRRPNTSFCFLDIRSPGLGDTAMYLCATSREGHGYEQYFGPGTRLTVT.

This clonotype was recorded many times. The J gene is TRBJ2-7, the V gene TRBV7-2; TRBD2 agrees at 10 bases. This CDR3 spans 15 amino acids. Germline V lookup: CDR1 SGHTA, CDR2 FQGNSA. The V and J ends lost 5 bases and 9 bases, in that order; junction bases with no gene match: 13. The CDR3 DNA is TGTGCCAGCAGCCCCCGACTAGCGGGCCACTTAGGGCAGTACTTC. Its protein is CASSPRLAGHLGQYF.

This clonotype turned up a few times. V is TRBV2 and J is TRBJ1-6, with D perhaps TRBD1 (6 bases). The CDR3 is made up of 17 amino acids. Germline CDR1 and CDR2: SNHLY and FYNNEI. Trimming took 6 bases from V and 9 from J, leaving 24 bases between them. The CDR3 DNA sequence: TGTGCCAGCAGGACCGGGACAAGAGTGACCCACCTTTCACCCCTCCACTTT. It encodes CASRTGTRVTHLSPLHF.

This clonotype has a handful of counts. The rearrangement joins TRBV3-1 to TRBJ2-1, with 9 nucleotides matching TRBD2. CDR1 LGHDT and CDR2 YNNKEL come from the germline V gene (reference sequence). This CDR3 contains 16 residues. V dropped 6 bases and J dropped 3; count of bases not matched to a gene: 9. CDR3 residues: CASSSGLARVYNEQFF. CDR3 DNA sequence: TGTGCCAGCAGTTCCGGACTAGCGAGAGTCTACAATGAGCAGTTCTTC.

The chain joins TRBV7-2 to TRBJ2-1, with D uncertain. Germline V gene data show CDR1 as SGHTA and CDR2 as FQGNSA. Trimming removed 1 base from V and 7 bases from J, with 14 bases in between. This CDR3 comprises 15 residues. The DNA of the CDR3 is TGTGCCAGCAGCTTAGAGGTCCAGCCTGGGAATGAGCAGTTCTTC. It translates to CASSLEVQPGNEQFF.

The chain employs TRBV6-2 or TRBV6-3 and TRBJ2-2; 8 bases map to TRBD2. This CDR3 region has 15 residues. V was pared by 8 bases and J by 7 bases, with 12 bases of the junction left unmatched. Germline CDR1 MNHEY, CDR2 SVGEGT. CDR3 nucleotide sequence: TGTGCCAGCCGCGTCGAGCGGGAGTATGTCGGGGAGCTGTTTTTT. Protein: CASRVEREYVGELFF.

This clonotype was picked up a small number of times. This chain uses TRBV29-1 with TRBJ2-7; 8 bases fit TRBD2. With 7 bases clipped from V and 2 bases from J, the junction kept 4 bases outside the gene matches. The germline CDR1 and CDR2 sequences are SQVTM and ANQGSEA. The CDR3 is 12 amino acids. The DNA of the CDR3 is TGCAGCGCGACTAGCGTCGCCTACGAGCAGTACTTC. This encodes CSATSVAYEQYF.

This sequence joins TRBV12-3 or TRBV12-4 and TRBJ2-1, with TRBD2 matching 7 bases. The CDR3 contains 17 residues. V lost 8 bases to trimming and J lost 0 bases; unmatched junction nucleotides: 13. Here the CDR3 reads CASRGLAGQSSYNEQFF. DNA for the CDR3: TGTGCCAGCCGAGGGTTAGCGGGCCAGAGCTCCTACAATGAGCAGTTCTTC.

This clonotype was seen more than once but under ten times. Germline is not matched at one junction end, which may reflect a read error. This chain uses TRBV5-1 with TRBJ1-1, with D tentatively TRBD1 (6 bases). Germline loops: CDR1 SGHRS, CDR2 YFSETQ. The CDR3 covers 14 residues. The CDR3 region has the DNA TGTGCCAGCAGCTCGACAGGAATGAACACTGAAGCTTTCTTT. Protein sequence: CASSSTGMNTEAFF.

This clonotype appeared many times. The J gene is TRBJ1-2, the V gene TRBV6-4; D perhaps matches TRBD1 (5 bases). Germline lookup yields CDR1 MRHNA and CDR2 SNTAGT. CDR3 size: 14 residues. V lost 7 bases and J lost 8, with 20 bases in between. The CDR3 protein is CASTQNPGEGGYTF. The CDR3 DNA reads as TGTGCCAGCACCCAAAACCCGGGGGAAGGCGGCTACACCTTC.

The sample holds a few counts of this clonotype. The V and J genes are TRBV20-1 and TRBJ2-5; D is perhaps TRBD1 or TRBD2 (5 bases each). Germline V gives CDR1 DFQATT, CDR2 SNEGSKA (reference sequence). Trimming took 1 base from V and 7 from J, leaving 10 bases between them. The CDR3 sequence is 12 residues long. CDR3 loop: CSARVGAGTQYF. The CDR3 nucleotides are TGCAGTGCTAGAGTAGGGGCGGGGACCCAGTACTTC.

In its sample, this clonotype was seen many times. The genes are TRBV12-3 or TRBV12-4 and TRBJ1-5; 7 bases align to TRBD1. V shed 4 bases and J 5 bases; nucleotides not matched to a gene: 2. The CDR3 has 13 residues. The DNA for the CDR3 is TGTGCCAGCAGTTGGACAGGTGATCAGCCCCAGCATTTT. Translation gives CASSWTGDQPQHF.

The chain carries TRBV5-1 and TRBJ2-6; D unclear. Germline V lookup: CDR1 SGHRS, CDR2 YFSETQ. V gave up 0 bases and J gave up 0 bases, with 13 bases separating them. This CDR3 has 18 residues. The CDR3 protein is CASSLGAGIGSGANVLTF. The DNA for the CDR3 is TGCGCCAGCAGCTTGGGTGCAGGAATTGGCTCTGGGGCCAACGTCCTGACTTTC.